Listed below are T cell receptor beta chains from one sample, sequenced in a study of blood T cell repertoires in COVID-19. Sequencing used immunoSEQ multiplex PCR; TCRdb keeps in-frame clones, though not all of them. The table shows hundreds of thousands of clones, with approximately 89% occurring only once. Sequencing was done on a sample of peripheral blood. These receptors all stem from a woman between 50 and 59 years old with COVID-19, enrolled during active disease. The CDR3 runs from the conserved cysteine through the conserved F or W. The D gene is left open where the match is weak. Not all rows give a size; the values are once, few, many and, for expanded clones, a class.

CDR3nt: TGTGCCAGTAGTATAGGTTGGGGGCTCGTGGAGAACTATGGCTACACCTTC
CDR3aa: CASSIGWGLVENYGYTF
v_gene: TRBV19
abundance: NA
d_gene: NA
j_gene: TRBJ1-2

CDR3nt: TGTGCCAGCAGTTCCGGGACAGGGGACCAAGAGACCCAGTACTTC
CDR3aa: CASSSGTGDQETQYF
v_gene: TRBV27
abundance: NA
d_gene: TRBD1
j_gene: TRBJ2-5

CDR3nt: TGTGCCAGCAGCGGAGAGGACATGATATTAGCGGGCGCTGAAGCTTTCTTT
CDR3aa: CASSGEDMILAGAEAFF
v_gene: TRBV9
abundance: NA
d_gene: NA
j_gene: TRBJ1-1

CDR3nt: TGTGCCAGTAGTGGGGGGCTTACAGGGGCTTATGACACTGAAGCTTTCTTT
CDR3aa: CASSGGLTGAYDTEAFF
v_gene: TRBV19
abundance: NA
d_gene: TRBD1
j_gene: TRBJ1-1

CDR3nt: TGTGCCAGCAGTTCCGGAGCTAGCCCCGAAGCTTTCTTT
CDR3aa: CASSSGASPEAFF
v_gene: TRBV27
abundance: few
d_gene: NA
j_gene: TRBJ1-1

CDR3nt: TGTGCCTTCGGGACTGCAGGAAACACCATATATTTT
CDR3aa: CAFGTAGNTIYF
v_gene: TRBV30
abundance: NA
d_gene: NA
j_gene: TRBJ1-3

CDR3nt: TGTGCCAGCAGTTTATCGACAGGGCCTTTCTATGGCTACACCTTC
CDR3aa: CASSLSTGPFYGYTF
v_gene: TRBV27
abundance: NA
d_gene: TRBD1
j_gene: TRBJ1-2

CDR3nt: TGCGCCAGCAGTGAGGGGCCCGGGACTGGGGCCAACGTCCTGACTTTC
CDR3aa: CASSEGPGTGANVLTF
v_gene: TRBV10-2
abundance: NA
d_gene: NA
j_gene: TRBJ2-6

CDR3nt: TGTGCCAGCAGCCCAACACAGGGGAGAGCTGAAGCTTTCTTT
CDR3aa: CASSPTQGRAEAFF
v_gene: TRBV7-9
abundance: NA
d_gene: TRBD1
j_gene: TRBJ1-1

CDR3nt: TGTGCCTGGGGACAGGGGGCCACTGAAGCTTTCTTT
CDR3aa: CAWGQGATEAFF
v_gene: TRBV30
abundance: few
d_gene: TRBD1
j_gene: TRBJ1-1